This entry features one T cell receptor (beta chain) sequence. This CDR3 is built from 15 residues. Germline lookup yields CDR1 LNHDA and CDR2 SQIVND (reference sequence). V was trimmed by 3 bases and J by 0 bases, leaving 10 bases between them. The data stem from a study of T cells in Graves' hyperthyroidism and ophthalmopathy. Turning to the study itself: Peripheral blood sampling occurred at initial diagnosis, before any treatment.

Patients between 18 and 65 years old had hyperthyroidism, newly diagnosed and lasting under 2 months. Patients showing uncontrolled infection, other autoimmune disease, pregnancy or lactation were ineligible. Diagnosing involved the use of clinical symptoms, serum thyroxine and TRAb, thyroid ultrasound and orbital computed tomography. TCR beta CDR3 sequences were amplified from RNA transcripts. Researchers ran a first-round RT-PCR on the TCR CDR3 using the HTBI primer set. TCRdb ran MiXCR on the multiplex PCR reads and lists one entry per CDR3 protein. Of more than 550,000 distinct CDR3 sequences listed, roughly 17% are singletons.

This TCR was recovered from a man aged 50 to 60 with Graves' hyperthyroidism. Sequencing used blood. The chain joins TRBV19 to TRBJ2-3, with D perhaps matching TRBD2 (6 bases). CDR3: CASSIGGTSTDTQYF. The CDR3 DNA follows: TGTGCCAGTAGTATCGGAGGGACTAGCACAGATACGCAGTATTTT.